This TCR beta chain was documented in a study of T cell repertoires in cytomegalovirus infection. Whole-study context: From public TCR beta signatures came an indication of both CMV infection and matching HLA type.

From germline, CDR1 is MNHEY and CDR2 SVGEGT. V gave up 4 bases and J gave up 0 bases; unmatched junction bases: 8. This CDR3 spans 16 amino acids. MiXCR was run by TCRdb on the reads, yielding one entry per CDR3 protein. The table records around 630,000 distinct CDR3 sequences, more than 20% of them present only once. Sequences were obtained from CD8+ T cells from PBMCs. J is TRBJ2-7 and V is TRBV6-2 or TRBV6-3; 8 bases are shared with TRBD2. This TCR derives from a human donor in good health (CMV status not recorded). Some clones in this sample may be carry-over from other donors' samples. Written as DNA, the CDR3 is TGTGCCAGCAGTTCCCAGCTCAGCGGGAGCTCCTACGAGCAGTACGTC. This encodes CASSSQLSGSSYEQYV.